This T cell receptor (beta chain) was captured in a study of beta chain features in type 1 diabetes. The wider study: The study found patients and healthy donors alike in age, gender and cell yields. In all, 107,917,701 sorted cells from all samples were analyzed.

The entirety of the isolated RNA underwent reverse transcription, so expressed TCRB transcripts were sequenced. Here immunoSEQ multiplex PCR was the method, and the copy in TCRdb shows in-frame clones only, minus some. The sample contains hundreds of thousands of clones, around 65% of which appear only once. Between the trimmed V and J ends, which lost 4 bases and 0 bases, there was a span of 10 bases. Germline assignment: CDR1 GTSNPN and CDR2 SVGIG (reference sequence). The CDR3 loop spans 14 amino acids. Notes on the study in general: Compared with healthy donors, patients appeared to share more similar naive, central memory and regulatory TCRB repertoires. The analysis here could not establish whether HLA type shapes TCRB rearrangement.

With respect to this clone: The target antigen is unknown.

Sequencing was performed on naive CD4+ T cells from blood. The source is a man aged 30 to 39 in good health. The rearrangement links TRBV30 to TRBJ2-1, with D perhaps matching TRBD2 (6 bases). DNA for the CDR3: TGTGCCTGGAATATCGGGAGCTCCTACAATGAGCAGTTCTTC. Residues: CAWNIGSSYNEQFF.